The clone carrying this TCR beta chain is a singleton in its sample. Other nucleotide sequences in the sample specify the same CDR3. The data were produced by immunoSEQ multiplex PCR, yet TCRdb's version contains in-frame clones alone and is incomplete. Among approximately 200,000 clones listed, roughly three quarters were seen once. These data originate in a study of cytomegalovirus exposure and HLA in healthy donors. This clonotype was obtained from a woman under 40 in good health and CMV-seronegative. The specimen was PBMCs.

In nucleotides, the CDR3 is TGTGCCAGCAGTTACTCGGGGACAGGGAGGTACGAGCAGTACTTC. It codes for CASSYSGTGRYEQYF. This chain connects TRBV6-5 to TRBJ2-7; 9 bases fit TRBD1. The V gene end was trimmed by 0 bases and the J gene end by 4 bases; junction bases not matched to a gene: 4. This CDR3 region has 15 residues. Germline CDR1 MNHEY, CDR2 SVGAGI.